This passage covers 9 T cell receptor beta chains from one sample sequenced in a study of early T cells in non-severe SARS-CoV-2 infection. In TCRdb, the 5' RACE reads were re-called with MiXCR into one record per CDR3 protein. Of about 86,000 distinct CDR3 sequences in the sample, under 15% are singletons; the top ten hold roughly 7.2%. Material for sequencing was whole blood. The receptors come from an adult who was a healthcare worker with PCR-confirmed SARS-CoV-2 infection or an uninfected control (not recorded which).

This clonotype was counted a few times. This chain connects TRBV6-5 to TRBJ2-7; 8 bases map to TRBD2. The V gene end was trimmed by 2 bases and the J gene end by 5 bases; junction bases not matched to a gene: 5. Germline V gene lookup returns CDR1 MNHEY and CDR2 SVGAGI. The CDR3 has 14 amino acids. The chain's CDR3 is CASSYGLAGDEQYF. CDR3 coding DNA: TGTGCCAGCAGTTACGGGCTAGCGGGCGACGAGCAGTACTTC.

The table lists this clonotype with a few counts. This chain joins TRBV5-5 and TRBJ2-2, with 8 nucleotides matching TRBD1. Germline V gene data show CDR1 as SGHKS and CDR2 as YYEKEE (reference sequence). The length of the CDR3 is 16 residues. The V gene end was trimmed by 4 bases and the J gene end by 0 bases; junction bases not matched to a gene: 5. CDR3 DNA: TGTGCCAGCAGCCCGACAGGGGCCACGAACACCGGGGAGCTGTTTTTT. It specifies CASSPTGATNTGELFF.

This chain uses TRBV6-6 with TRBJ1-1; 7 bases agree with TRBD1. This CDR3 contains 14 residues. Germline lookup yields CDR1 MNHNY and CDR2 SVGAGI (reference sequence). Trimming took 5 bases from V and 4 from J; bases not matched to a gene: 7. The CDR3 loop is CASSNPGGGTEAFF. In DNA, the CDR3 is TGTGCCAGCAGTAACCCAGGGGGAGGCACTGAAGCTTTCTTT.

The sample holds a few counts of this clonotype. This chain links TRBV9 with TRBJ2-7; D might be TRBD1 or TRBD2, each matching 6 bases. Germline loops: CDR1 SGDLS, CDR2 YYNGEE. This CDR3 region has 15 residues. Trimming took 0 bases from V and 4 from J, leaving 14 bases between them. DNA for the CDR3: TGTGCCAGCAGCGTAGGAAATGGGGGGCGTTACGAGCAGTACTTC. It yields the protein CASSVGNGGRYEQYF.

The genes are TRBV28 and TRBJ1-3; a weak D match, TRBD1 (5 bases). The CDR3 is made up of 14 amino acids. From germline, CDR1 is MDHEN and CDR2 SYDVKM. The germline V and J ends were trimmed by 6 bases and 0 bases, with 9 bases remaining between them. The CDR3 protein is CASSRGHSGNTIYF. The CDR3 region has the DNA TGTGCCAGCAGCCGGGGCCACTCTGGAAACACCATATATTTT.

Only a few counts were recorded for this clonotype. This chain joins TRBV6-5 and TRBJ1-6; possible D gene TRBD1, 5 bases. CDR1 and CDR2 from the germline V gene are MNHEY and SVGAGI. The CDR3 extends over 16 amino acids. Trimming took off 2 bases at V and 5 bases at J, with 13 bases between the two ends. The CDR3 sequence: CASSYRGVRDNSPLHF. The CDR3 DNA sequence: TGTGCCAGCAGTTACCGGGGCGTTCGGGATAATTCACCCCTCCACTTT.

The chain recombines TRBV10-1 with TRBJ2-1; weak D call: TRBD2 (5 bases). The CDR3 runs to 14 residues. Between the trimmed V and J ends, which lost 2 bases and 1 base, there was a span of 6 bases. Germline V CDR1 and CDR2: WNHNN, SYGVQD (reference sequence). The CDR3 loop reads CASSEEGSYNEQFF. In DNA form, the CDR3 reads TGCGCCAGCAGTGAGGAGGGTTCCTACAATGAGCAGTTCTTC.

This rearrangement joins TRBV28 to TRBJ2-1; 9 positions match TRBD1. Germline V CDR1 and CDR2: MDHEN, SYDVKM. This CDR3 contains 16 residues. The V segment lost 5 bases and the J segment 7 bases; nucleotides outside the gene matches: 12. CDR3 DNA: TGTGCCAGCAGTGTGTTAACAGGGGGCGCTTGGAATGAGCAGTTCTTC. This encodes CASSVLTGGAWNEQFF.

This clonotype was seen a few times. This sequence joins TRBV3-1 and TRBJ2-7; 9 positions agree with TRBD2. The V gene's germline CDR1 is LGHDT and CDR2 YNNKEL (reference sequence). V lost 3 bases and J lost 2; bases outside the gene matches: 2. The CDR3 is made up of 14 amino acids. Here the CDR3 reads CASSQTSGAYEQYF. In DNA, the CDR3 is TGTGCCAGCAGCCAGACTAGCGGAGCCTACGAGCAGTACTTC.